The text below deals with one TCR beta chain. No cognate antigen has been identified for it. Qualities for individual bases were not recorded, and no much larger clone is one base off. Each collaborating institution followed its own protocols to collect whole blood in K2EDTA tubes. For TCRbeta analysis, collaborators shipped samples as frozen whole blood, isolated PBMCs, or DNA extracted from either of those sample types. The data originate from a study of blood T cell repertoires in COVID-19 (TCRdb year 2020). Background for the entire study: Samples covering the acute and convalescent phases of COVID-19 were provided by collaborators in the United States, Italy and Spain. The material from the prospective study consisted of cDNA or gDNA derived from T cells, B-cell-depleted T cells, or PBMCs. Subjects who had been exposed to COVID-19, were actively infected with it, or had recovered from it provided the deeply sampled blood TCRbeta repertoires that made up the dataset. The repertoires were released in a freely available public database meant as a resource for research on the immune response to SARS-CoV-2. The samples were drawn from the first 160 participants of the ongoing ImmuneRACE study and from about 1,200 subjects provided by 6 global collaborators. A de-identified subject ID, COVID-19 status, age in years and sex were almost always included in the sample metadata. HLA class I and class II types, where available, came from metadata supplied by the sample provider rather than from assay-based typing. Study-wide findings and limitations: Clinical and demographic metadata were provided uncurated, with the amount varying by source and participant.

Trimming leaves V shorter by 1 base and J shorter by 6 bases, with the junction holding 8 bases beyond the gene matches. Reading the germline V gene gives CDR1 SGHNT and CDR2 YENEEA. The CDR3 sequence holds 17 residues, the cysteine and phenylalanine included. This entry keeps only the CDR3 DNA: 51 bases, framed from base 1. The immunoSEQ Assay, a bias-controlled multiplex PCR, was used to amplify TCRbeta CDR3 regions from genomic DNA. Per the original workflow: Nucleated cell counts per sample were estimated from amplification of reference gene primers within the assay. To quantify the absolute abundance of each unique TCRbeta CDR3 rearrangement, sequence reads were collapsed and filtered. For each sample, productive Simpson clonality was calculated as the square root of Simpson's diversity index across productive rearrangements. The table was pulled from immuneACCESS by TCRdb, which kept in-frame rearrangements only. Such tables lose some clones; where checked, under half of the loss comes from unresolved V genes, and the rest has no known cause. D and trimming were read from the DNA, whereas the V and J calls and clone size are those reported in that table. The table for this sample lists 60,000 to 75,000 clones; 75% to 80% of them were counted only once. 50% to 55% of the sample goes to the ten largest clones.

The rearranged chain carries TRBV11-3 and TRBJ2-4; TRBD2 agrees with 11 junctional bases. The TCR comes from an elderly woman with acute or convalescent COVID-19. Specimen: peripheral blood. DNA sequence: TGTGCCAGCAGCTTAGGAGGTAGCGGGAGGGCCGGAAACATTCAGTACTTC. Translated, this gives CASSLGGSGRAGNIQYF.